This TCR beta chain was captured by sequencing in a study of blood T cell repertoires in COVID-19. Looking at the study overall: COVID-19 samples, acute and convalescent, were from the United States, Italy and Spain. In each case, the material was cDNA or gDNA derived from T cells, B-cell-depleted T cells, or PBMCs.

V lost 4 bases and J lost 5, with 21 bases in between. The CDR3 loop spans 16 amino acids. Per the germline V gene, CDR1 is SGHTS and CDR2 is YDEGEE. This clone showed up just a few times. The protocol was immunoSEQ multiplex PCR, while the TCRdb copy is restricted to in-frame clones and leaves out a portion. The sample contains about 120,000 clones, around 85% of which appear only once. This receptor was obtained from a man in his sixties with acute or convalescent COVID-19. The J gene is TRBJ1-1, the V gene TRBV5-8; the D gene is possibly TRBD1 (6 bases). Material for sequencing was peripheral blood. The CDR3 DNA sequence: TGTGCCAGCAGCAAAAGAAATGGGGGCCGGGGAACTGAAGCTTTCTTT. This codes for CASSKRNGGRGTEAFF. The entire variable domain, with the rest obtained from reference TRBV5-8 and TRBJ1-1, is as follows: EAGVTQSPTHLIKTRGQQATLRCSPISGHTSVYWYQQALGLGLQFLLWYDEGEERNRGNFPPRFSGRQFPNYSSELNVNALELEDSALYLCASSKRNGGRGTEAFFGQGTRLTVV.